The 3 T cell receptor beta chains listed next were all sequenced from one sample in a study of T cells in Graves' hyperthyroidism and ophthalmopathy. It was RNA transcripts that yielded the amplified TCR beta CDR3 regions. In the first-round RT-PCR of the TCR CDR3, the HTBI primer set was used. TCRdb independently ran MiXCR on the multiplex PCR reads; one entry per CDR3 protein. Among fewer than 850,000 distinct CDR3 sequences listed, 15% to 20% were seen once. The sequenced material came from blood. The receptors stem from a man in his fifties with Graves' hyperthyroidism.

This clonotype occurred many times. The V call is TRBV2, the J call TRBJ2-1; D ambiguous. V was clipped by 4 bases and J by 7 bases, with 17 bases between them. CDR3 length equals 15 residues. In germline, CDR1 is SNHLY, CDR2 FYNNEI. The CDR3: CASSASGQPFNEQFF. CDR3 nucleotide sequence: TGTGCCAGCAGTGCATCAGGCCAACCTTTTAATGAGCAGTTCTTC.

This chain's CDR3 is CANTEEGWNTEAFF. Written as DNA, the CDR3 is TGTGCCAACACGGAAGAAGGTTGGAACACTGAAGCTTTCTTT. The V call is TRBV28, the J call TRBJ1-1; D is unclear. CDR3 length equals 14 residues. Germline V gives CDR1 MDHEN, CDR2 SYDVKM. Trimming removed 10 bases at V and 1 base at J, with 16 bases between.

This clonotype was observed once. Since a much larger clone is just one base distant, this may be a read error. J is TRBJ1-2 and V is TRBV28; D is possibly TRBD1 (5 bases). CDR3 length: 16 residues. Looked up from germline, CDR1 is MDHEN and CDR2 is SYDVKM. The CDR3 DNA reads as TGTGCCAGCAGCTTACCAACCCCGGGACGTAACTGTGGCTACACCTTC. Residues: CASSLPTPGRNCGYTF.